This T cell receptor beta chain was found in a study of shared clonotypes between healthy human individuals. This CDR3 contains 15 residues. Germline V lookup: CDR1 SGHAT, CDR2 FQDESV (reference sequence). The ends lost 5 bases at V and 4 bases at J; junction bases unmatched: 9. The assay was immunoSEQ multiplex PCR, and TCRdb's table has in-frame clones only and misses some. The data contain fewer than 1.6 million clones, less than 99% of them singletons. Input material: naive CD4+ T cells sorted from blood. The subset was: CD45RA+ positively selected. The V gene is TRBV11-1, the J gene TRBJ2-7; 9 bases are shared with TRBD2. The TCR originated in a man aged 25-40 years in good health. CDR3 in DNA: TGTGCCAGCAGCCGCGGCCTAGCGGGAATTTACGAGCAGTACTTC. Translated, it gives CASSRGLAGIYEQYF. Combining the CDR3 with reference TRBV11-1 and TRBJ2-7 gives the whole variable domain EAEVAQSPRYKITEKSQAVAFWCDPISGHATLYWYRQILGQGPELLVQFQDESVVDDSQLPKDRFSAERLKGVDSTLKIQPAELGDSAMYLCASSRGLAGIYEQYFGPGTRLTVT.